The clone carrying this TCR beta chain has only a few counts. Its antigen is undetermined. This entry comes from a study of blood T cells in healthy people across ages. Broader study findings: While age rose, TCR beta diversity per million T cells dropped in a roughly linear way.

Primers used in a second PCR of about 6 to 11 cycles were a sample-barcoded 5' primer and a J-beta primer mix. Template switching added a 12-random-nucleotide identifier to every cDNA molecule. MiXCR, applied by TCRdb to the 5' RACE reads, yields one record per CDR3 protein. The data show hundreds of thousands of distinct CDR3 sequences, around 48% seen once. CDR1 and CDR2 from the germline V gene are LGHDT and YNNKEL (reference sequence). Trimming left V 4 bases short and J 4 bases short, with 14 bases between. There are 16 residues in the CDR3. A minimum of 6 micrograms of total RNA was extracted per sample.

J is TRBJ2-6 and V is TRBV3-1, with D possibly matching TRBD1 (5 bases). Material for sequencing was blood. This TCR came from a woman aged 60-75 years in good health. The CDR3 here is CASSRAAGYGANVLTF. In DNA, the CDR3 is TGTGCCAGCAGCCGAGCAGCAGGGTACGGGGCCAACGTCCTGACTTTC.